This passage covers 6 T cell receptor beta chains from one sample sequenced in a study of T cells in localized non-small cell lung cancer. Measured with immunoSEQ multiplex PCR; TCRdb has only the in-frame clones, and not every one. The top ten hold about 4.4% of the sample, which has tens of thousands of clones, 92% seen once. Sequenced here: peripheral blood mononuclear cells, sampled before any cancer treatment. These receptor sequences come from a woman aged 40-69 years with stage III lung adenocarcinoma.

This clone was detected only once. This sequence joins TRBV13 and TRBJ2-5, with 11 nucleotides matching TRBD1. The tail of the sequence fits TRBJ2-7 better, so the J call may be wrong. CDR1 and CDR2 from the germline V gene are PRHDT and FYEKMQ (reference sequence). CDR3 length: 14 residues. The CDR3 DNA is TGTGCCAGCAGCCGGGGGACAGGGGGATCCGAGCAGTACTTC. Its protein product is CASSRGTGGSEQYF.

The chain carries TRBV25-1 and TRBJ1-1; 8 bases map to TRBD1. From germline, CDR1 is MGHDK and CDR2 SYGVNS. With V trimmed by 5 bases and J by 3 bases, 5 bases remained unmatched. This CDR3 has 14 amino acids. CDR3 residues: CASSQGAWDTEAFF. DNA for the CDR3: TGTGCCAGCAGTCAGGGGGCCTGGGACACTGAAGCTTTCTTT.

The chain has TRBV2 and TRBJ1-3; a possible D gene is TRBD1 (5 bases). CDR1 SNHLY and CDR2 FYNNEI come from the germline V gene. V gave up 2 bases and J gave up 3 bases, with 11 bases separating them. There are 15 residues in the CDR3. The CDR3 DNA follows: TGTGCCAGCAGTGAATCAATAGGGGTTGGAAACACCATATATTTT. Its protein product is CASSESIGVGNTIYF.

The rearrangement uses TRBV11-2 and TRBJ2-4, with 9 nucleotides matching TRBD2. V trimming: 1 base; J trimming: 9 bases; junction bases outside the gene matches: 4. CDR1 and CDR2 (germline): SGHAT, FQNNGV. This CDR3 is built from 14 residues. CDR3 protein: CASSLASGMSIQYF. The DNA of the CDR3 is TGTGCCAGCAGCTTAGCTAGCGGGATGAGCATTCAGTACTTC.

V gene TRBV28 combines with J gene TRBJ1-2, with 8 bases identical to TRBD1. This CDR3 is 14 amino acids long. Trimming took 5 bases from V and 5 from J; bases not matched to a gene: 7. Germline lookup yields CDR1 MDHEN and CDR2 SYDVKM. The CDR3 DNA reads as TGTGCCAGCAGTCTCCTCCAGGGGGCGTATGGCTACACCTTC. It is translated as CASSLLQGAYGYTF.

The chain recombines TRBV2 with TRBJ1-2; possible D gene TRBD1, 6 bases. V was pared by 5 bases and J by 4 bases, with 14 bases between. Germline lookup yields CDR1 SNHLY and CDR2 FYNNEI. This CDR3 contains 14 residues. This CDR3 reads CASSSIGGTYGYTF. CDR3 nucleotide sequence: TGTGCCAGCAGTTCTATAGGGGGGACCTATGGCTACACCTTC. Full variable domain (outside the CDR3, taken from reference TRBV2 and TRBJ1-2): EPEVTQTPSHQVTQMGQEVILRCVPISNHLYFYWYRQILGQKVEFLVSFYNNEISEKSEIFDDQFSVERPDGSNFTLKIRSTKLEDSAMYFCASSSIGGTYGYTFGSGTRLTVV.